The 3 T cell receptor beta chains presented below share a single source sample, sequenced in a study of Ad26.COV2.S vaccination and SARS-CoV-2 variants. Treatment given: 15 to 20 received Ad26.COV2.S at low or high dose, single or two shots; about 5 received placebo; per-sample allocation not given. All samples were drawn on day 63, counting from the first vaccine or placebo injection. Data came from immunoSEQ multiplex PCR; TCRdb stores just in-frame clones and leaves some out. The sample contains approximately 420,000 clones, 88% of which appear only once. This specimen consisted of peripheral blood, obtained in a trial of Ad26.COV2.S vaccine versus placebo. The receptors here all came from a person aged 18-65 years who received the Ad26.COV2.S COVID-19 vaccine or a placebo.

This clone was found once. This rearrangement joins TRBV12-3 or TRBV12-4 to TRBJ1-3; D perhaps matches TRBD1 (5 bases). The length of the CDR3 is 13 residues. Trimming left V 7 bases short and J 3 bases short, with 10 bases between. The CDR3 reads CASTDNIGNTIYF. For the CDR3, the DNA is TGTGCCAGCACGGACAACATTGGAAACACCATATATTTT.

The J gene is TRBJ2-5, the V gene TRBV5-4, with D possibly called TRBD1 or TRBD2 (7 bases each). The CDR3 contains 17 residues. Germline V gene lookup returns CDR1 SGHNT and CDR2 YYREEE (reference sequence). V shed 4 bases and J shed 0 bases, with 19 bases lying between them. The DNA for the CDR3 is TGTGCCAGCAGCCGGATGGCAGGGGGGGTGTACCAAGAGACCCAGTACTTC. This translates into CASSRMAGGVYQETQYF.

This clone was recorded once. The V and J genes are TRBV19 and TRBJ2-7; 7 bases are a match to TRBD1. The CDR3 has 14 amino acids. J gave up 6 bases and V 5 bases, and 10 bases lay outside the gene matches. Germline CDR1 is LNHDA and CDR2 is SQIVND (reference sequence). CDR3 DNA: TGTGCCAGTAGTTCAGCATGGACAGGACGCGAGCAGTACTTC. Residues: CASSSAWTGREQYF.